Detailed here is one T cell receptor beta chain. Its antigen remains unidentified. The record originates from a study of cytomegalovirus exposure and HLA in healthy donors. Study findings and constraints: A missense variant in DCLRE1C was later tied to TCR beta V- and J-gene trimming. In a later analysis, specific HLA alleles were associated with over 15,000 TCR beta sequences at a 0.05 false discovery rate.

The PCR used 60 Vbeta and 13 Jbeta primers. TCRdb's copy holds only in-frame clones and misses some; the assay was immunoSEQ multiplex PCR. The repertoire includes some 210,000 clones, over 80% of them detected once, and approximately 10% sits in the top ten. Looked up from germline, CDR1 is SGHRS and CDR2 is YFSETQ. Losses at the gene ends were 2 bases for V and 1 base for J; bases not matched to a gene: 3. The CDR3 loop spans 15 amino acids. Material: PBMCs. This clonotype was obtained from a woman between 50 and 59 years old in good health and CMV-seropositive. J is TRBJ2-7 and V is TRBV5-1; TRBD1 aligns across 10 bases. The CDR3 DNA reads TGCGCCAGCAGCTTAGGGACAGGGGTATCCTACGAGCAGTACTTC. It translates to CASSLGTGVSYEQYF.